The 8 T cell receptor beta chains below all came from one sample that was sequenced in a study of CD8+CD57+ T cells in acquired aplastic anemia. The TCR beta profiling, which covered VDJ combination and CDR3 sequence, was carried out using genomic DNA as the template. TCRdb reprocessed the reads with MiXCR, giving one entry per CDR3 protein. The sample consists of hundreds of thousands of distinct CDR3 sequences, roughly half of them appearing once. Sample: sorted CD4+, CD8+, or CD8+CD57+ T cells (not recorded which) from PBMCs. The receptors shown here come from a human donor with severe aplastic anemia or a healthy control (not recorded which).

V gene TRBV10-1 combines with J gene TRBJ1-1; D uncertain. Trimming pared 2 bases from V and 3 bases from J, leaving 4 bases between. This CDR3 has 12 amino acids. CDR1 and CDR2 from the germline V gene are WNHNN and SYGVQD (reference sequence). The CDR3 region is CASSEGHTEAFF. DNA of the CDR3: TGCGCCAGCAGTGAGGGTCACACTGAAGCTTTCTTT.

The gene calls are TRBV9 and TRBJ1-5, with TRBD1 identical over 8 bases. The CDR3 is 15 amino acids. CDR1 and CDR2 from the germline V gene are SGDLS and YYNGEE. V gave up 0 bases and J gave up 6 bases; unmatched junction bases: 5. CDR3: CASSVDQGASQPQHF. The CDR3 nucleotides are TGTGCCAGCAGCGTAGATCAGGGGGCTAGTCAGCCCCAGCATTTT. The full variable domain, its missing parts supplied by reference TRBV9 and TRBJ1-5, is DSGVTQTPKHLITATGQRVTLRCSPRSGDLSVYWYQQSLDQGLQFLIQYYNGEERAKGNILERFSAQQFPDLHSELNLSSLELGDSALYFCASSVDQGASQPQHFGDGTRLSIL.

This clonotype was detected once. The gene calls are TRBV5-1 and TRBJ1-6, with D perhaps TRBD1 (5 bases). CDR3 length: 14 amino acids. The V and J ends lost 3 bases and 10 bases respectively, with 14 bases between them. Germline CDR1 is SGHRS and CDR2 is YFSETQ. The DNA for the CDR3 is TGCGCCAGCAGCTCCCGGGACCGTGGATCACCCCTCCACTTT. Residues: CASSSRDRGSPLHF.

This clonotype was counted once. CDR3 amino acids: CASSERGGSPDTQYF. The CDR3 DNA sequence: TGTGCCAGCAGTGAGCGGGGGGGAAGTCCAGATACGCAGTATTTT. This chain connects TRBV12-3 or TRBV12-4 to TRBJ2-3; TRBD2 matches 10 bases. The CDR3 has 15 amino acids. V lost 5 bases to trimming and J lost 4 bases; unmatched junction nucleotides: 6.

Concerning this clonotype: This CDR3 fails to terminate in the conserved phenylalanine or tryptophan, so it likely reflects a read error. The DNA is left out, because the CDR3 cannot be placed on it with certainty; the CDR3 is given as TCRdb lists it. The rearrangement links TRBV7-2 to TRBJ2-3; TRBD1, the table's D call, lacks a check against the DNA. The germline CDR1 and CDR2 sequences are SGHTA and FQGNSA. The CDR3 length is 13 residues, termini included. The CDR3 is CASSLTATDTRYL.

This sequence joins TRBV20-1 and TRBJ1-1; no clear D. The germline gives CDR1 DFQATT, CDR2 SNEGSKA (reference sequence). The germline V and J ends were trimmed by 0 bases and 7 bases, with 9 bases remaining between them. The CDR3 covers 12 residues. CDR3 sequence reads: CSAREGRIEAFF. CDR3 in DNA: TGCAGTGCTAGAGAAGGTAGAATTGAAGCTTTCTTT.

This clonotype was seen a few times. The chain joins TRBV5-1 to TRBJ2-1; TRBD1 matches 8 bases. Trimming took 7 bases from V and 2 from J; bases not matched to a gene: 5. Germline V CDR1 and CDR2: SGHRS, YFSETQ. CDR3 length: 14 residues. CDR3 loop: CASRRTGTYNEQFF. The CDR3 DNA sequence: TGCGCCAGCCGGCGGACAGGGACCTACAATGAGCAGTTCTTC. The whole variable domain, remainder taken from reference TRBV5-1 and TRBJ2-1, is KAGVTQTPRYLIKTRGQQVTLSCSPISGHRSVSWYQQTPGQGLQFLFEYFSETQRNKGNFPGRFSGRQFSNSRSEMNVSTLELGDSALYLCASRRTGTYNEQFFGPGTRLTVL.

The V call is TRBV18, the J call TRBJ2-2; 7 nucleotides line up with TRBD2. The CDR3 contains 16 residues. J was trimmed by 5 bases and V by 2 bases; bases with no gene match: 8. Germline V gene data show CDR1 as KGHSH and CDR2 as LQKENI. The CDR3 coding sequence is TGTGCCAGCTCACCAATTGTGGCGGGGGAGACCGGGGAGCTGTTTTTT. Its protein product is CASSPIVAGETGELFF.